These 5 T cell receptor beta chains originate from one sample sequenced in a study of blood T cell repertoires in COVID-19. The protocol was immunoSEQ multiplex PCR, while the TCRdb copy is restricted to in-frame clones and leaves out a portion. The data contain 400,000 or so clones, 75% to 90% of them singletons. The sequencing input was PBMCs or T cells enriched from blood (not recorded which). The receptor source for this set is a man aged 30-40 years who had recovered from COVID-19.

Remarks on this clone: The junction and the germline gene differ at one end; a read error may be behind it. V is TRBV4-2 and J is TRBJ1-3; 7 nucleotides line up with TRBD1. Looked up from germline, CDR1 is LGHNA and CDR2 is YNFKEQ. This CDR3 comprises 17 residues. The CDR3 nucleotides are TGTGCCAGCAGTCAAGCCGGGACAGCCCGCTCTGGAAACACCATATATTTT. This sequence encodes CASSQAGTARSGNTIYF.

The V and J genes are TRBV10-3 and TRBJ2-2, with D possibly being TRBD1 (5 bases). There are 15 residues in the CDR3. Germline V gene data show CDR1 as ENHRY and CDR2 as SYGVKD. The V gene lost 2 bases and the J gene lost 2 bases, with 9 bases spanning the gap. The CDR3 region is CAISEGALNTGELFF. The CDR3 DNA sequence: TGTGCCATCAGTGAGGGGGCCCTAAACACCGGGGAGCTGTTTTTT.

The rearrangement links TRBV28 to TRBJ2-2; D is perhaps TRBD2 (6 bases). The CDR3 runs to 15 residues. From germline, CDR1 is MDHEN and CDR2 SYDVKM. V lost 5 bases, J lost 5 bases, and 15 bases lay in between. CDR3 nucleotide sequence: TGTGCCAGCAGTCTCCCTGTTGCGGGAACCGGGGAGCTGTTTTTT. It encodes CASSLPVAGTGELFF.

This rearrangement joins TRBV28 to TRBJ2-3, with TRBD1 identical over 9 bases. The CDR3 is 15 amino acids. V dropped 6 bases and J dropped 3; count of bases not matched to a gene: 7. The germline V gene has CDR1 MDHEN and CDR2 SYDVKM. Here the CDR3 reads CASRKGQGATDTQYF. The CDR3 nucleotides read TGTGCCAGCAGAAAGGGACAGGGCGCGACAGATACGCAGTATTTT.

V gene TRBV6-5 combines with J gene TRBJ1-5; TRBD1 agrees at 7 bases. This CDR3 is 14 amino acids long. J gave up 6 bases and V 6 bases, and 8 bases lay outside the gene matches. CDR1 is MNHEY and CDR2 is SVGAGI in the germline V gene. The CDR3 protein is CASSSTGVAQPQHF. CDR3 nucleotide sequence: TGTGCCAGCAGCTCCACAGGGGTCGCTCAGCCCCAGCATTTT.